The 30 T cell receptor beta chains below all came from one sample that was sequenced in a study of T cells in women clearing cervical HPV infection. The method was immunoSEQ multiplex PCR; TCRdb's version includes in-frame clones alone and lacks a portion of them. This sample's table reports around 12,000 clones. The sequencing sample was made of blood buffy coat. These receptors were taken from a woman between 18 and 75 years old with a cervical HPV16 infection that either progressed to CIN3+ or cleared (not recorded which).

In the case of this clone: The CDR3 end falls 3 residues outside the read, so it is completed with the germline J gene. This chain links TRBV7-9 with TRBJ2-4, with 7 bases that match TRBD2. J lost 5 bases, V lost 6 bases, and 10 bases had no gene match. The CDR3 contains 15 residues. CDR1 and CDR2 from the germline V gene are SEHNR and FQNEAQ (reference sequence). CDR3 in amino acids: CASSRAGGTQNIQYF. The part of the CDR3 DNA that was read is TGTGCCAGCAGTCGCGCCGGGGGGACCCAAAACATT. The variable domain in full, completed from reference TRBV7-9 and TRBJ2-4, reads DTGVSQNPRHKITKRGQNVTFRCDPISEHNRLYWYRQTLGQGPEFLTYFQNEAQLEKSRLLSDRFSAERPKGSFSTLEIQRTEQGDSAMYLCASSRAGGTQNIQYFGAGTRLSVL.

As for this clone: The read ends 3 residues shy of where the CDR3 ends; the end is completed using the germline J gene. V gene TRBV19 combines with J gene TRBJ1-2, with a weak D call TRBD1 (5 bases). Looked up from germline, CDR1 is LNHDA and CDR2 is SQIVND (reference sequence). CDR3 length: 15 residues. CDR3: CASSRGGDFYNDYTF. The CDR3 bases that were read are TGTGCCAGTAGTAGGGGCGGGGACTTCTACAATGAC.

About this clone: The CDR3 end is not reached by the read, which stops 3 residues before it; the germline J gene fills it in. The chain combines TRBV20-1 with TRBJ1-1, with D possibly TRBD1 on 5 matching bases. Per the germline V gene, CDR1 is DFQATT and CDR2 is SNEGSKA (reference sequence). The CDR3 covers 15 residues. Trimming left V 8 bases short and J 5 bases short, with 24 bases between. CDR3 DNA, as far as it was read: TGCAGTACCTCGAAGGGGCAGGTGGGAAAGACTGAA. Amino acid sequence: CSTSKGQVGKTE. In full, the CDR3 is CSTSKGQVGKTEAFF.

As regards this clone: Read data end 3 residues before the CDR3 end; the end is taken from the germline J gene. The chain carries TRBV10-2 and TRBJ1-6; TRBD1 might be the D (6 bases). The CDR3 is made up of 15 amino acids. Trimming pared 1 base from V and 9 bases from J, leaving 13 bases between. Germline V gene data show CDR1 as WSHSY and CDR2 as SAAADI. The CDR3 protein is CASSELGGQASPLHF. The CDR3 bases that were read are TGCGCCAGCAGTGAGTTGGGGGGGCAGGCTTCACCC.

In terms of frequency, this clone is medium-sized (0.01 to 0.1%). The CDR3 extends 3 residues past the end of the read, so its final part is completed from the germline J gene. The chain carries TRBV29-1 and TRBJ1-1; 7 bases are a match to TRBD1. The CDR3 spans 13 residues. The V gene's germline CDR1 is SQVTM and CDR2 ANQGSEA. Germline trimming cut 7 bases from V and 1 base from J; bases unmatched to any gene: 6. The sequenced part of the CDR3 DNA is TGCAGCGGTGACAGGGCTGGGAACACTGAA. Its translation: CSGDRAGNTE. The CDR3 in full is CSGDRAGNTEAFF.

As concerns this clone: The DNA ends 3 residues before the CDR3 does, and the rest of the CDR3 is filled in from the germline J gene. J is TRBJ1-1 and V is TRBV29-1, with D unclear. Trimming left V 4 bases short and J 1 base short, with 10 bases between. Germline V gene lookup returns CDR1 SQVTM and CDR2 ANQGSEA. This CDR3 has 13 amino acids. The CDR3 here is CSVVPRPNTEAFF. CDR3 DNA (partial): TGCAGCGTTGTCCCGCGGCCGAACACTGAA.

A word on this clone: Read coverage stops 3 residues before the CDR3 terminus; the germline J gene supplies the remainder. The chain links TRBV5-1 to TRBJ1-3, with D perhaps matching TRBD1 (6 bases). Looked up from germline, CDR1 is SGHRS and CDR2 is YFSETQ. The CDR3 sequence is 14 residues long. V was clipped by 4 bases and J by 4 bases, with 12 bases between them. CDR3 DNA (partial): TGCGCCAGCAGCCCGGACAGCCGCGGAAACACC. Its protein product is CASSPDSRGNT. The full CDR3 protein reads CASSPDSRGNTIYF.

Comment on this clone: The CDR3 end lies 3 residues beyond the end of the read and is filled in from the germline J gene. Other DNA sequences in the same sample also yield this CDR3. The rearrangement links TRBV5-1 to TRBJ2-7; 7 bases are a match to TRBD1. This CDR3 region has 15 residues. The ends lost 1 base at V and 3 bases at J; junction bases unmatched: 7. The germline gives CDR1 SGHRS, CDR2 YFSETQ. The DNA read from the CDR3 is TGCGCCAGCAGCTTGTTAGGACAGGAGCTCTACGAG. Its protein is CASSLLGQELYE. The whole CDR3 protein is CASSLLGQELYEQYF.

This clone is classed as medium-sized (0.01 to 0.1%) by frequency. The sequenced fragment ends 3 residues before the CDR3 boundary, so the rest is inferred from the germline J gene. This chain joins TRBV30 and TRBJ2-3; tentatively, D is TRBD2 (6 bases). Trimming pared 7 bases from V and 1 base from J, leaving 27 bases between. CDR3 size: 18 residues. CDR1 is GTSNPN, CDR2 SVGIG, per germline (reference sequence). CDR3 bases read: TGTGCCTCTTTGGAGGGAGTGCGGGAAAGAGTTGGCACAGATACG. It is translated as CASLEGVRERVGTDT. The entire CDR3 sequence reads CASLEGVRERVGTDTQYF.

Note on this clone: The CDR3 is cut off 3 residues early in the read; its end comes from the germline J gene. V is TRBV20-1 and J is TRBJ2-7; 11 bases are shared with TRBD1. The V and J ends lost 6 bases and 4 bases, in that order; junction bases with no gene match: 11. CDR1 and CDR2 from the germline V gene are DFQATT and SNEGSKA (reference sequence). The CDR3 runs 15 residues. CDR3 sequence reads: CSAPIPGTGGYEQYF. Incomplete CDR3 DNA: TGCAGTGCGCCCATACCTGGGACAGGGGGATACGAG.

The CDR3 reads CASSRTSYGYTF. CDR3 DNA (partial): TGTGCCAGCAGCCGAACTAGCTATGGC. The chain uses TRBV7-9 and TRBJ1-2; D remains ambiguous. The read halts 3 residues ahead of the CDR3 end, with the missing end drawn from the germline J gene. The CDR3 length is 12 residues. CDR1 is SEHNR, CDR2 FQNEAQ, per germline (reference sequence). Trimming shortened V by 5 bases and J by 4 bases, and 8 bases separated the two germline ends.

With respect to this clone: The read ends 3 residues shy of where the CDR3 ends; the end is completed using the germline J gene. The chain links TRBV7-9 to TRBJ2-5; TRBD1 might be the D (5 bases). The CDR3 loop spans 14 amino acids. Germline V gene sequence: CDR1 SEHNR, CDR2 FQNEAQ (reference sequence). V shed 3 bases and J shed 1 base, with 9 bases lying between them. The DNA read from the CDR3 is TGTGCCAGCAGCTTTGGACAAATCCAAGAGACC. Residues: CASSFGQIQET. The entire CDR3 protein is CASSFGQIQETQYF. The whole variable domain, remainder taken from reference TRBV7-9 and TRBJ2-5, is DTGVSQNPRHKITKRGQNVTFRCDPISEHNRLYWYRQTLGQGPEFLTYFQNEAQLEKSRLLSDRFSAERPKGSFSTLEIQRTEQGDSAMYLCASSFGQIQETQYFGPGTRLLVL.

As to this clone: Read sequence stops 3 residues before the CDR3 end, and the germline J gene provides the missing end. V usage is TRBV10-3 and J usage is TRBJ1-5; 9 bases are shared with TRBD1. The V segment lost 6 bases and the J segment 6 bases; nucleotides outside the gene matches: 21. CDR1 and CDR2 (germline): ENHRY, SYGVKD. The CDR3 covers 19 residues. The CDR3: CAIRGDTGGLRIGGQPQHF. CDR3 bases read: TGTGCCATCAGGGGGGATACAGGGGGCCTTCGCATAGGGGGTCAGCCC.

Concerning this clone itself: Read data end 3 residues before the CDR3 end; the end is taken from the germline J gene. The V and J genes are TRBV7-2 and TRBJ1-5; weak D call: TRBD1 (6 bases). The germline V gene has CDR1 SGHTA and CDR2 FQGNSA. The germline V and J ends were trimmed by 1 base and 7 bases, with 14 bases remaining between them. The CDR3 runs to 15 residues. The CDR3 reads CASSLVTGLGQPQHF. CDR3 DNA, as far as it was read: TGTGCCAGCAGCTTAGTAACAGGGCTCGGGCAGCCC.

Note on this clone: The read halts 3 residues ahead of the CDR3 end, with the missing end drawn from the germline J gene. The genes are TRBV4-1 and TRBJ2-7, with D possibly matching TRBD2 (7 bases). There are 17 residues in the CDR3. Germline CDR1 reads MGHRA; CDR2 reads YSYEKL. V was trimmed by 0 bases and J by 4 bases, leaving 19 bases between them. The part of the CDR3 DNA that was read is TGCGCCAGCAGCCAAGATGGGCCCGGGGGGCCCTTATACGAG. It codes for CASSQDGPGGPLYE. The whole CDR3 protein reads CASSQDGPGGPLYEQYF.

The sequenced part of the CDR3 DNA is TGTGCCAGCAGTGACTCGTGGACAGGGCTCTACGAG. This encodes CASSDSWTGLYE. The full CDR3 is CASSDSWTGLYEQYF. The V gene is TRBV6-4, the J gene TRBJ2-7; 8 bases align to TRBD1. The CDR3 end lies 3 residues beyond the end of the read and is filled in from the germline J gene. The V gene's germline CDR1 is MRHNA and CDR2 SNTAGT. Trimming removed 0 bases from V and 3 bases from J; junction bases left unmatched: 4. The CDR3 runs to 15 residues.

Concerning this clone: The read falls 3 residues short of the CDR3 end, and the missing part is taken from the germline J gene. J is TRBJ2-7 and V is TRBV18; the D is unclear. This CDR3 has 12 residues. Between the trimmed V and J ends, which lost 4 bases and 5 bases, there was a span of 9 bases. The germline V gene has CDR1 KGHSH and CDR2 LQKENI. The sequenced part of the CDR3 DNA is TGTGCCAGCTCACATCAGGTTAACGAG. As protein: CASSHQVNE. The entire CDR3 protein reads CASSHQVNEQYF.

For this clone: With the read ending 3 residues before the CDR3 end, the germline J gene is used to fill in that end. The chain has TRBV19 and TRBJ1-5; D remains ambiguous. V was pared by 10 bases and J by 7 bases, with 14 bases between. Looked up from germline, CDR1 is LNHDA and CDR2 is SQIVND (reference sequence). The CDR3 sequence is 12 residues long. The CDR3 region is CATQRVGQPQHF. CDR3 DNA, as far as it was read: TGTGCCACGCAGAGGGTTGGACAGCCC.

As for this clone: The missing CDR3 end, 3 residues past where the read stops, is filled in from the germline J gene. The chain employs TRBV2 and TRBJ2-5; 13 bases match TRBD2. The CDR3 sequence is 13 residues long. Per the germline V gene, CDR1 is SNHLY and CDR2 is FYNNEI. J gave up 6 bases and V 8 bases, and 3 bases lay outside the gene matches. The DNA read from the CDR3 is TGTGCCAGCGGGACTAGCGGGGTAAAGACC. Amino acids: CASGTSGVKT. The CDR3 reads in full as CASGTSGVKTQYF.

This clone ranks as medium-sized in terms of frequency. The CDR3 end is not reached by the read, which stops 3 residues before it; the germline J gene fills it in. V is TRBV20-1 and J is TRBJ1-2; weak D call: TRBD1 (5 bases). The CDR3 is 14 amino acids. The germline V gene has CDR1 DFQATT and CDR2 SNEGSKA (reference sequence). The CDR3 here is CSASGGSGTWGYTF. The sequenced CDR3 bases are TGCAGTGCTAGCGGGGGAAGCGGAACTTGGGGC.

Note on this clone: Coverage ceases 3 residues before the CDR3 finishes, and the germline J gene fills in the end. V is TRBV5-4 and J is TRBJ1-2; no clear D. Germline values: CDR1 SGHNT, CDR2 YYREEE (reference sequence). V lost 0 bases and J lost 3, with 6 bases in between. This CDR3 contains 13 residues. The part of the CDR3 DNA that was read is TGTGCCAGCAGCTTGGGCCAGGACTATGGC. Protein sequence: CASSLGQDYG. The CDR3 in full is CASSLGQDYGYTF.

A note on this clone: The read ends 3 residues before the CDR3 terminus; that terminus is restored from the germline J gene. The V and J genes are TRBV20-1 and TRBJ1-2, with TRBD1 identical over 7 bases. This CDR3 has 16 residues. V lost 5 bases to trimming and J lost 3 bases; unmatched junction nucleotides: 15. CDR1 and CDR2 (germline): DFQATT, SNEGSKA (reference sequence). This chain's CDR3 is CSAFRQGGNHDYGYTF. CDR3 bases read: TGCAGTGCTTTCAGACAGGGAGGGAATCACGACTATGGC.

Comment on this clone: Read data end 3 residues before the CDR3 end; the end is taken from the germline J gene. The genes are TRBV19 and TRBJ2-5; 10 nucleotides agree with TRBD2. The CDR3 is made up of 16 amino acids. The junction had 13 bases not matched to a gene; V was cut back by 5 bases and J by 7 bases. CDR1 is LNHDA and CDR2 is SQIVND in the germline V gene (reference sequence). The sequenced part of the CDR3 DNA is TGTGCCAGTAGTGCTCGACCCCTAGCGGGGGAGGGGACC. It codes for CASSARPLAGEGT. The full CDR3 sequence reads CASSARPLAGEGTQYF.

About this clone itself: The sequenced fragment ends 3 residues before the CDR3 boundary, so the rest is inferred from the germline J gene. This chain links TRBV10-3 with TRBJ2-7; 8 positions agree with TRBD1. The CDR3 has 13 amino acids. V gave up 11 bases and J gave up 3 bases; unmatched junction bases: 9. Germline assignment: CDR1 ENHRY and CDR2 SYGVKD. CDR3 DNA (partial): TGTGCCGTCGGCAACAGGGGGGACTACGAG. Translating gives CAVGNRGDYE. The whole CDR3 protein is CAVGNRGDYEQYF.

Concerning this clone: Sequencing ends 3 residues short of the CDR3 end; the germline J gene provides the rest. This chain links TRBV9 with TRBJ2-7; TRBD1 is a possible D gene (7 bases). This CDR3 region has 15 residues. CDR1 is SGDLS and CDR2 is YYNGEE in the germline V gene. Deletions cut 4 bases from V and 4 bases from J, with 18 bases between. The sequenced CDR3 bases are TGTGCCAGCAGCACAGGGGCAGGGGGGAAATACGAG. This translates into CASSTGAGGKYE. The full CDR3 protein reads CASSTGAGGKYEQYF.

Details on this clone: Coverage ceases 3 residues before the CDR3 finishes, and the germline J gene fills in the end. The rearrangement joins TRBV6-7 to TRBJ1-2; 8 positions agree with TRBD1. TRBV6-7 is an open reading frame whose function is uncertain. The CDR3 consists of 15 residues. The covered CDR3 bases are TGTGCCAGCAGTTATCGGGAGACAGGGGTATACGAC. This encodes CASSYRETGVYD. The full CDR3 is CASSYRETGVYDYTF.

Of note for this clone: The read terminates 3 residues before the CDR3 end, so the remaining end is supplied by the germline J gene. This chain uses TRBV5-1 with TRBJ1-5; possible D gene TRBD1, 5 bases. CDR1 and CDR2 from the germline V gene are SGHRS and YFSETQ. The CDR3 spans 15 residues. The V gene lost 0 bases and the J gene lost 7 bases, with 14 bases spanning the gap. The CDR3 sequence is CASSLEGSGGQPQHF. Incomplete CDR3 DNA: TGCGCCAGCAGCTTGGAGGGGTCGGGGGGACAGCCC.

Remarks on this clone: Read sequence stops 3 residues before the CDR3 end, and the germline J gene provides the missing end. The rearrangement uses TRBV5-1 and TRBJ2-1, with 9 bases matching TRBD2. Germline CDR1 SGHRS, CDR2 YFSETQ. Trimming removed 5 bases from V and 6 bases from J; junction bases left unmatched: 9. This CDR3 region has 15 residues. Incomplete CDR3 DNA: TGCGCCAGCAGGGCCGGGGCGGGGGGGGGCAATGAG. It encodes CASRAGAGGGNE. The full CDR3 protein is CASRAGAGGGNEQFF.

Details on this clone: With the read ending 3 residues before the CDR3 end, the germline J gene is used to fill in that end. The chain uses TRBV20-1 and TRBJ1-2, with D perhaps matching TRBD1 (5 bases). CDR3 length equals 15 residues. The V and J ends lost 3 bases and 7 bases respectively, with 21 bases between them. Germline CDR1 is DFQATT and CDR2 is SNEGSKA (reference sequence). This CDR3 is CSASLPRGVGGGYTF. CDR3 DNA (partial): TGCAGTGCTAGTCTACCACGGGGGGTGGGAGGTGGC.

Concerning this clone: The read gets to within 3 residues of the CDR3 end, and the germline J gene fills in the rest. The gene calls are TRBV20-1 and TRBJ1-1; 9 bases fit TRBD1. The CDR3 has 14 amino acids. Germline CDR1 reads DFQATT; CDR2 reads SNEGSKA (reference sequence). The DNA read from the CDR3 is TGCAGTGCTAGAGTCGGGACAGGGTCTCTCGGA. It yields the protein CSARVGTGSLG. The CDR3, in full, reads CSARVGTGSLGAFF.